The 21 T cell receptor beta chains given below trace back to one sample, sequenced in a study of T cell repertoires in cytomegalovirus infection. TCRdb independently ran MiXCR on the reads; one entry per CDR3 protein. Counted here are over 150,000 distinct CDR3 sequences, approximately 19% occurring once; the ten biggest clones make up 2.5% to 3%. The sequenced material came from PBMCs. These receptors were taken from a human donor in good health (CMV status not recorded). Some clones in this sample may be carry-over from other donors' samples.

There are a few counts of this clonotype. V and J are TRBV5-1 and TRBJ1-2; tentative D call: TRBD1 (6 bases). Germline CDR1 is SGHRS and CDR2 is YFSETQ. The ends were cut back, 4 bases at V and 4 bases at J, with 11 bases in the middle. The CDR3 is 13 amino acids. DNA of the CDR3: TGCGCCAGCAGCGACGGGACATCCTATGGCTACACCTTC. It translates to CASSDGTSYGYTF.

The rearrangement joins TRBV5-1 to TRBJ2-7; D may be TRBD1 (6 bases). Germline V gene data show CDR1 as SGHRS and CDR2 as YFSETQ. The CDR3 has 14 amino acids. V was shortened by 4 bases and J by 5 bases, with 16 bases between the two germline ends. The CDR3 reads CASSPGQQVDEQYF. In nucleotides, the CDR3 is TGCGCCAGCAGCCCTGGACAGCAAGTCGACGAGCAGTACTTC.

This chain links TRBV5-4 with TRBJ1-1; TRBD1 is a possible D gene (5 bases). Germline V CDR1 and CDR2: SGHNT, YYREEE (reference sequence). V lost 4 bases and J lost 0, with 13 bases in between. There are 15 residues in the CDR3. CDR3 protein: CASSQGVGMNTEAFF. The CDR3 DNA reads as TGTGCCAGCAGCCAGGGCGTGGGCATGAACACTGAAGCTTTCTTT.

This clonotype was recorded many times. The V gene is TRBV7-9, the J gene TRBJ2-1; TRBD2 matches at 10 bases. Trimming at V came to 5 bases and at J to 8 bases, leaving 18 bases not matched to a gene. The CDR3 sequence is 18 residues long. Germline CDR1 is SEHNR and CDR2 is FQNEAQ (reference sequence). This CDR3 reads CASSLDPRQRGGRDEQFF. In nucleotides, the CDR3 is TGTGCCAGCAGCCTGGACCCCAGACAGCGGGGGGGCCGCGATGAGCAGTTCTTC.

This sequence joins TRBV7-8 and TRBJ1-1, with D hard to call. V lost 1 base and J lost 5, with 8 bases in between. The CDR3 length is 13 residues. In germline, CDR1 is SGHVS, CDR2 FQNEAQ. CDR3 residues: CASSLEGRTEAFF. DNA of the CDR3: TGTGCCAGCAGCTTAGAAGGCAGAACTGAAGCTTTCTTT.

This clonotype was detected only a few times. This rearrangement joins TRBV6-2 or TRBV6-3 to TRBJ2-6, with 10 bases matching TRBD1. Per the germline V gene, CDR1 is MNHEY and CDR2 is SVGEGT. After removal of 6 bases from V and 0 bases from J, the junction contained 2 bases not matched to a gene. The CDR3 runs to 16 residues. This CDR3 is CASRDRGTSGANVLTF. The CDR3 DNA reads as TGTGCCAGCAGGGACAGGGGGACCTCTGGGGCCAACGTCCTGACTTTC.

The chain links TRBV12-3 or TRBV12-4 to TRBJ1-1; no firm D call. The ends were cut back, 3 bases at V and 1 base at J, with 9 bases in the middle. This CDR3 has 14 residues. The CDR3: CASSFTRGNTEAFF. DNA for the CDR3: TGTGCCAGCAGTTTCACCCGGGGGAACACTGAAGCTTTCTTT.

The table lists this clonotype with a few counts. The V and J genes are TRBV14 and TRBJ1-3; TRBD1 is a possible D gene (5 bases). The germline V and J ends were trimmed by 3 bases and 3 bases, with 12 bases remaining between them. Germline loops: CDR1 SGHDN, CDR2 FVKESK. CDR3 length: 15 amino acids. The CDR3: CASSQNQGFGNTIYF. The CDR3 nucleotides read TGTGCCAGCAGCCAGAACCAGGGTTTTGGAAACACCATATATTTT.

This chain connects TRBV20-1 to TRBJ2-2, with TRBD2 matching over 13 bases. The germline CDR1 and CDR2 sequences are DFQATT and SNEGSKA (reference sequence). CDR3 size: 18 residues. With 4 bases clipped from V and 5 bases from J, the junction kept 13 bases outside the gene matches. CDR3 loop: CSATLPRGLAGKTGELFF. Written as DNA, the CDR3 is TGCAGTGCTACCCTCCCTCGGGGACTAGCGGGAAAGACCGGGGAGCTGTTTTTT.

This clonotype was counted many times. This rearrangement joins TRBV6-5 to TRBJ1-1; 7 nucleotides align to TRBD1. The CDR3 spans 18 residues. V lost 0 bases, J lost 6 bases, and 16 bases stayed unmatched. Germline CDR1 MNHEY, CDR2 SVGAGI. The CDR3 loop is CASSYSRGRGQRQAEAFF. DNA of the CDR3: TGTGCCAGCAGTTACTCCCGGGGGAGGGGACAGCGTCAAGCTGAAGCTTTCTTT.

This clonotype has just a few counts. The chain couples TRBV14 to TRBJ2-2; 7 bases line up with TRBD2. CDR3 length equals 17 residues. The junction had 14 bases not matched to a gene; V was cut back by 3 bases and J by 7 bases. Germline values: CDR1 SGHDN, CDR2 FVKESK. The CDR3 loop reads CASSHCVIRGRGGELFF. DNA of the CDR3: TGTGCCAGCAGCCACTGCGTAATTCGAGGGAGGGGCGGGGAGCTGTTTTTT.

The CDR3 region has the DNA TGTGCCAGCAGCCCCATATCAGCCACGGGAGCGTCGGATACGCAGTATTTT. This translates into CASSPISATGASDTQYF. The rearrangement joins TRBV14 to TRBJ2-3, with D maybe TRBD2 (6 bases). The V end was cut by 4 bases, the J end by 6 bases, with 23 bases between. The CDR3 totals 17 residues. The germline V gene has CDR1 SGHDN and CDR2 FVKESK. The complete variable domain, with remaining parts taken from reference TRBV14 and TRBJ2-3, reads EAGVTQFPSHSVIEKGQTVTLRCDPISGHDNLYWYRRVMGKEIKFLLHFVKESKQDESGMPNNRFLAERTGGTYSTLKVQPAELEDSGVYFCASSPISATGASDTQYFGPGTRLTVL.

The chain links TRBV5-4 to TRBJ2-1; tentatively, D is TRBD1 or TRBD2 (5 bases each). CDR3 length equals 14 residues. Trimming took 3 bases from V and 5 from J, leaving 12 bases between them. Germline V gene sequence: CDR1 SGHNT, CDR2 YYREEE (reference sequence). The CDR3 bases are TGTGCCAGCAGCTGGGACGCCGGTAACAATGAGCAGTTCTTC. Protein sequence: CASSWDAGNNEQFF. Full variable domain (remainder filled in from reference TRBV5-4 and TRBJ2-1): ETGVTQSPTHLIKTRGQQVTLRCSSQSGHNTVSWYQQALGQGPQFIFQYYREEENGRGNFPPRFSGLQFPNYSSELNVNALELDDSALYLCASSWDAGNNEQFFGPGTRLTVL.

This clonotype was seen more than once but under ten times. The chain has TRBV11-3 and TRBJ1-2; TRBD1 aligns across 8 bases. The CDR3 contains 24 residues. J lost 4 bases, V lost 3 bases, and 34 bases had no gene match. Germline V gene lookup returns CDR1 SGHNT and CDR2 YENEEA. The CDR3 sequence: CASSFSRGWTDREMAGWPFYGYTF. The DNA for the CDR3 is TGTGCCAGCAGCTTTAGTCGAGGGTGGACGGACAGGGAAATGGCGGGCTGGCCCTTCTATGGCTACACCTTC.

The chain links TRBV11-2 to TRBJ2-3; 9 positions match TRBD2. The CDR3 covers 19 residues. CDR1 and CDR2 (germline): SGHAT, FQNNGV. V trimming: 2 bases; J trimming: 2 bases; junction bases outside the gene matches: 14. The DNA for the CDR3 is TGTGCCAGCAGCTTATATGGACGAGTGAGCGGGGGGTACACAGATACGCAGTATTTT. Translated, it gives CASSLYGRVSGGYTDTQYF. Complete variable domain (other parts from reference TRBV11-2 and TRBJ2-3): EAGVAQSPRYKIIEKRQSVAFWCNPISGHATLYWYQQILGQGPKLLIQFQNNGVVDDSQLPKDRFSAERLKGVDSTLKIQPAKLEDSAVYLCASSLYGRVSGGYTDTQYFGPGTRLTVL.

This clonotype was detected many times. V gene TRBV7-2 combines with J gene TRBJ1-3; weak D call: TRBD1 (5 bases). The CDR3 is made up of 18 amino acids. Germline V gene sequence: CDR1 SGHTA, CDR2 FQGNSA. Trimming shortened V by 1 base and J by 1 base, and 17 bases separated the two germline ends. The CDR3 DNA sequence: TGTGCCAGCAGCTTAGGCCCGGCGGGGGATCAATCTGGAAACACCATATATTTT. It is translated as CASSLGPAGDQSGNTIYF.

The sample holds a few counts of this clonotype. This chain uses TRBV27 with TRBJ2-7; 12 bases match TRBD1. The CDR3 consists of 16 residues. The germline V gene has CDR1 MNHEY and CDR2 SMNVEV (reference sequence). V was pared by 2 bases and J by 3 bases, with 5 bases of the junction left unmatched. CDR3 nucleotides: TGTGCCAGCAGTTTAAGGGGACAGGGGGCTTTCTACGAGCAGTACTTC. It translates to CASSLRGQGAFYEQYF.

The chain recombines TRBV7-6 with TRBJ1-2; D not resolved. V was trimmed by 1 base and J by 8 bases, leaving 11 bases between them. The CDR3 consists of 13 residues. Per the germline V gene, CDR1 is SGHVS and CDR2 is FNYEAQ. CDR3: CASSLGEVFGYTF. The CDR3 bases are TGTGCCAGCAGCTTAGGAGAGGTGTTCGGCTACACCTTC.

This chain joins TRBV25-1 and TRBJ2-1; a weak D match, TRBD2 (5 bases). Trimming shortened V by 3 bases and J by 8 bases, and 11 bases separated the two germline ends. This CDR3 is 13 amino acids long. The germline gives CDR1 MGHDK, CDR2 SYGVNS. CDR3 nucleotide sequence: TGTGCCAGCAGTGACCCTCCCGGGGATGAGCAGTTCTTC. As protein: CASSDPPGDEQFF.

This clonotype was counted many times. V and J are TRBV7-2 and TRBJ1-3, with 8 bases matching TRBD1. Germline loops: CDR1 SGHTA, CDR2 FQGNSA. J was trimmed by 7 bases and V by 1 base; bases with no gene match: 3. CDR3 length: 14 amino acids. In DNA form, the CDR3 reads TGTGCCAGCAGCTTAGTTGGGACAGGCAACACCATATATTTT. It translates to CASSLVGTGNTIYF.

The rearrangement uses TRBV7-6 and TRBJ1-1; D perhaps matches TRBD1 (6 bases). V lost 5 bases to trimming and J lost 11 bases, with 18 bases between them. CDR3 length: 13 residues. Per germline, CDR1 SGHVS and CDR2 FNYEAQ. CDR3 sequence: CASSTTLQGTAFF. For the CDR3, the DNA is TGTGCCAGCAGCACAACCCTACAGGGTACGGCTTTCTTT.